This T cell receptor beta chain was sequenced for a study of cytomegalovirus exposure and HLA in healthy donors (dated by TCRdb to about 2017). For context, the study as a whole: A later analysis indicated that the roughly 130 validation repertoires were generated on the platform also employed for the approximately 700 repertoires of the first cohort. Besides the first cohort of roughly 700 subjects, a separate validation cohort made up of over 100 different subjects was used. To predict cytomegalovirus infection status, the study combined high-throughput TCR immunosequencing, statistical association of individual TCRs with disease status, and machine learning. The study was designed to test whether signatures of past pathogen exposure could be identified by cataloging public T cell receptors. On the study overall, not on this receptor specifically: Three of the identified cytomegalovirus-associated TCR beta chains were confirmed in vitro to be specific for cytomegalovirus antigens. A total of about 180 TCR beta chains were listed by the study as associated with cytomegalovirus. Subsequent analysis determined that TCRs grouped into clusters in the first cohort also showed a tendency toward co-occurrence across the roughly 110 validation repertoires, and 85% to 95% of cluster scores exceeded 0. All 120 or so repertoires were used to score co-occurrence in the validation cohort in a later analysis, because that analysis had no HLA typing for the cohort. It was suggested by the authors that the approach could potentially be generalized to other disease states and immunological phenotypes. Most TCR sequences were observed very rarely across donors, whereas some public TCRs were present in many individuals. The classifier was reported to diagnose cytomegalovirus status with high specificity and sensitivity in both the original and validation cohorts.

Notes on this clone: Which antigen it targets is not known. Base qualities are not provided; no much larger clone lies one nucleotide away.

Libraries were built with the immunoSEQ multiplex PCR assay. The paper's processing steps were these. A statistical classification framework was developed to diagnose cytomegalovirus status using the catalog of TCR beta chain sequences. The source is immuneACCESS, and TCRdb retained only in-frame sequences with V and J called. Part of the clones is not carried over; for the studies checked, unresolved V genes explain less than half of this, and the remainder is unexplained. D and trimming come from the DNA, and the V and J calls and clone size come from that table. Across this sample there are about 160,000 clones, with less than 90% seen only once. Approximately 2% of the sample is in the top ten clones. The CDR3 starts with the cysteine, ends with the phenylalanine, and has 16 residues. Here the CDR3 DNA is all that survives: 48 bases in frame from base 1. CDR1 and CDR2 are read off the germline V gene as SGHTS and YDEGEE. V loses 0 bases, J loses 4 bases, and the germline ends lie 11 bases apart.

Separate from the roughly 650-subject first cohort, the validation cohort of about 120 subjects was the group to which the donors belonged. This receptor was taken from a woman younger than 35 in good health and CMV-seronegative. Sequencing input: PBMCs. The chain employs TRBV5-8 and TRBJ1-6, with TRBD1 perhaps the D gene, on 6 matching bases. The CDR3 sequence is CASSLAERGYNSPLHF. The bases read TGTGCCAGCAGCTTGGCCGAGAGGGGGTATAATTCACCCCTCCACTTT.